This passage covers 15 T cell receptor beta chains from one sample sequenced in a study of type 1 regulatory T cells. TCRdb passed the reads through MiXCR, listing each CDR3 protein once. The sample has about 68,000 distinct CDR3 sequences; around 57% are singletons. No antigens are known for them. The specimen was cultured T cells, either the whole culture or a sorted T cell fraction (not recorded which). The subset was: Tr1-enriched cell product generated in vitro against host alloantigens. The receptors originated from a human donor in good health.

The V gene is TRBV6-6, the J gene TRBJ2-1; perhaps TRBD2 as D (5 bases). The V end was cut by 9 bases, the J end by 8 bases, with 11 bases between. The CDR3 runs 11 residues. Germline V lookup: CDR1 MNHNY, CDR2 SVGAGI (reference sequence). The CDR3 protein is CASSLEDEQFF. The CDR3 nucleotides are TGTGCCAGTTCACTAGAGGATGAGCAGTTCTTC.

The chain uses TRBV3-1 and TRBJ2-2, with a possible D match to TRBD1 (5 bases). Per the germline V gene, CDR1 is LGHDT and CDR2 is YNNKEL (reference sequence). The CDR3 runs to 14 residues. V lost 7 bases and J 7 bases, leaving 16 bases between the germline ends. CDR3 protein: CASTLTAQFGELFF. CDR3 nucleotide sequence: TGTGCCAGCACCCTGACAGCCCAATTCGGGGAGCTGTTTTTT.

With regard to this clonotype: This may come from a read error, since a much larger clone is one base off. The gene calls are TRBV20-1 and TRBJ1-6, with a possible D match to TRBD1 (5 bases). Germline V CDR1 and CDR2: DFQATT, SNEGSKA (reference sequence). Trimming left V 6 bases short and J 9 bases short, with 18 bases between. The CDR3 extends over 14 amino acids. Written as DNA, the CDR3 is TGCAGTGCGAGCGGGGGGGTGGGGAGTTCACCCCTCCACTTT. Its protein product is CSASGGVGSSPLHF.

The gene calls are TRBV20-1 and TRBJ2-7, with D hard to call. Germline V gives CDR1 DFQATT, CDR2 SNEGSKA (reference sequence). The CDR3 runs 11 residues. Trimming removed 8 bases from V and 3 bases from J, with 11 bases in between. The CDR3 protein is CSTTPLYEQYF. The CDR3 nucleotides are TGCAGTACTACACCGCTCTACGAGCAGTACTTC.

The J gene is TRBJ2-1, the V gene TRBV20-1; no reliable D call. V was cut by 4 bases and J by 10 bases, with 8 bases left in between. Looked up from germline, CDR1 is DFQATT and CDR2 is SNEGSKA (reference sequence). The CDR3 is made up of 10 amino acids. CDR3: CSAKGSEQFF. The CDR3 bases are TGCAGTGCTAAGGGAAGCGAGCAGTTCTTC.

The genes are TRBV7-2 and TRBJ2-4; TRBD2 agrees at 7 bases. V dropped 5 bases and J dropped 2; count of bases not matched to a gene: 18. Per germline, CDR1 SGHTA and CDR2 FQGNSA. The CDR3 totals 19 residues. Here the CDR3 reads CASSPPRGRAAWSKNIQYF. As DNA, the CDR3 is TGTGCCAGCAGCCCGCCTAGAGGGAGGGCGGCTTGGTCCAAAAACATTCAGTACTTC.

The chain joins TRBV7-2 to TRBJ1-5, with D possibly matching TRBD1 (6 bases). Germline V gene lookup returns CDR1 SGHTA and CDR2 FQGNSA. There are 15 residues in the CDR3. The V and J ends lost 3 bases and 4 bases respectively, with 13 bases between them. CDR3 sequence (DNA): TGTGCCAGCAGCTTCTCGGAACAGGGAAATCAGCCCCAGCATTTT. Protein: CASSFSEQGNQPQHF.

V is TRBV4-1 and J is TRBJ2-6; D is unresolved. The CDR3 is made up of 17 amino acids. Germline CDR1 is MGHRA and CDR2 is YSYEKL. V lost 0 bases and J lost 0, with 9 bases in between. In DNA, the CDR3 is TGCGCCAGCAGCCAAGATTTCACAGACTCTGGGGCCAACGTCCTGACTTTC. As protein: CASSQDFTDSGANVLTF.

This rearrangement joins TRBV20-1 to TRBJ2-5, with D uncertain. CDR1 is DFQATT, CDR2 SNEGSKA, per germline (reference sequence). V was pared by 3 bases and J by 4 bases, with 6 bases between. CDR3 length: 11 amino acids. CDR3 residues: CSARLGETQYF. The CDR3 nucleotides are TGCAGTGCTAGGTTGGGAGAGACCCAGTACTTC.

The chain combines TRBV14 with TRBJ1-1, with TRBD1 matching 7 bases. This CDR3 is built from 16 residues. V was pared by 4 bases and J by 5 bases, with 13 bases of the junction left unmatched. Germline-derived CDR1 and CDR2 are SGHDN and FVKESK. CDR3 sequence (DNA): TGTGCCAGCAGCCCGGGAAAACGACAGGGACGGACTGAAGCTTTCTTT. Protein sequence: CASSPGKRQGRTEAFF.

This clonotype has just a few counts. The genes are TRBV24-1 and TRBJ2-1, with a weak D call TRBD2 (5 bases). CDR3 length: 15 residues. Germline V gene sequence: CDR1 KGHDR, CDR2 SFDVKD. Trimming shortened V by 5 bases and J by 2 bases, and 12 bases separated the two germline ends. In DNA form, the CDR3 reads TGTGCCACCAGTGCCCCGACCGGGGCCTACAATGAGCAGTTCTTC. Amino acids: CATSAPTGAYNEQFF.

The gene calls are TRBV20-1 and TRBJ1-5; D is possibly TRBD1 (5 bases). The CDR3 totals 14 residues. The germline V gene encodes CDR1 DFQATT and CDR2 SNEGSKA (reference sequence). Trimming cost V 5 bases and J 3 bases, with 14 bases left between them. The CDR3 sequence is CSAGGVGTNQPQHF. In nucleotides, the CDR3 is TGCAGTGCTGGGGGGGTAGGGACCAATCAGCCCCAGCATTTT.

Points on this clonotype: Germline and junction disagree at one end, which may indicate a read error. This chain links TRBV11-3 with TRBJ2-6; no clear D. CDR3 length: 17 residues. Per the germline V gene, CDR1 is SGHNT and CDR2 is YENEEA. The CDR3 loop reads CVSSLESAASGANVLTF. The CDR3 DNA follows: TGTGTCAGCAGCTTAGAGAGCGCCGCCTCTGGGGCCAACGTCCTGACTTTC. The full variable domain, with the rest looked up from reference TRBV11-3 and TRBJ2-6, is EAGVVQSPRYKIIEKKQPVAFWCNPISGHNTLYWYLQNLGQGPELLIRYENEEAVDDSQLPKDRFSAERLKGVDSTLKIQPAELGDSAVYLCVSSLESAASGANVLTFGAGSRLTVL.

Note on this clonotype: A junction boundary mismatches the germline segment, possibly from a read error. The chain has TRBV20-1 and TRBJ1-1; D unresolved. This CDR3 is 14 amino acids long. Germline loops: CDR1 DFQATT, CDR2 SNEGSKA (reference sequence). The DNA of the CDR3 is TGCAGTGTTAGAGTTCGACCCGCCCCCACTGAAGCTTTCTTT. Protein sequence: CSVRVRPAPTEAFF.

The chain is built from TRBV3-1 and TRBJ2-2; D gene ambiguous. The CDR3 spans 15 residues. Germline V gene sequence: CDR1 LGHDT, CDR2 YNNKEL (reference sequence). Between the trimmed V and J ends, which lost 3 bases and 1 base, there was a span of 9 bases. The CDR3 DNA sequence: TGTGCCAGCAGCCAGGGGATAATGAACACCGGGGAGCTGTTTTTT. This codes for CASSQGIMNTGELFF.